Each of the 21 T cell receptor beta chains below was sequenced from the same sample in a study of blood T cell repertoires in COVID-19 (TCRdb year 2020). Libraries were prepared through the immunoSEQ multiplex PCR assay. Held by TCRdb, this immuneACCESS table contains in-frame sequences only and omits some clones. Under half of the omission traces to an unresolved V gene where checked; the cause of the rest is unknown. The sample table holds 200,000 to 250,000 clones, of which under 95% were seen once. The ten largest make up under 1.5% of the sample. Material for sequencing was peripheral blood. The source is a man younger than 40 with acute or convalescent COVID-19.

V usage is TRBV6-1 and J usage is TRBJ1-1; 7 positions agree with TRBD1. This CDR3 is 14 amino acids long. J gave up 1 base and V 2 bases, and 1 base lay outside the gene matches. Germline CDR1 and CDR2: MNHNS and SASEGT. CDR3 amino acids: CASSENRGNTEAFF. Written as DNA, the CDR3 is TGTGCCAGCAGTGAAAACAGGGGGAACACTGAAGCTTTCTTT.

V usage is TRBV10-3 and J usage is TRBJ2-5, with TRBD2 matching 11 bases. The junction had 8 bases not matched to a gene; V was cut back by 10 bases and J by 4 bases. Germline values: CDR1 ENHRY, CDR2 SYGVKD. The CDR3 consists of 14 residues. In DNA, the CDR3 is TGTGCCACCCTTAGCGGGGGGGCCGGAGAGACCCAGTACTTC. This sequence encodes CATLSGGAGETQYF.

The chain combines TRBV2 with TRBJ2-1; TRBD2 matches 9 bases. Germline V gene sequence: CDR1 SNHLY, CDR2 FYNNEI. The CDR3 contains 19 residues. V shed 5 bases and J 8 bases; nucleotides not matched to a gene: 22. CDR3 loop: CASSLRAVAGELRGDEQFF. CDR3 nucleotide sequence: TGTGCCAGCAGTCTCCGAGCGGTAGCGGGGGAACTGCGGGGGGATGAGCAGTTCTTC. Full variable domain (rest looked up from reference TRBV2 and TRBJ2-1): EPEVTQTPSHQVTQMGQEVILRCVPISNHLYFYWYRQILGQKVEFLVSFYNNEISEKSEIFDDQFSVERPDGSNFTLKIRSTKLEDSAMYFCASSLRAVAGELRGDEQFFGPGTRLTVL.

The chain has TRBV19 and TRBJ2-3; 10 nucleotides agree with TRBD2. The length of the CDR3 is 14 residues. V was clipped by 11 bases and J by 4 bases; unmatched bases: 9. Looked up from germline, CDR1 is LNHDA and CDR2 is SQIVND (reference sequence). CDR3: CAVSSGSGADTQYF. The DNA for the CDR3 is TGTGCCGTATCTAGCGGGAGCGGGGCAGATACGCAGTATTTT.

The table lists this clone with a few counts. The J gene is TRBJ2-3, the V gene TRBV11-2, with D uncertain. The V end lost 4 bases, the J end lost 3 bases, and 14 bases lay between the germline ends. Per the germline V gene, CDR1 is SGHAT and CDR2 is FQNNGV. The CDR3 covers 15 residues. The CDR3 nucleotides are TGTGCCAGCAGCTCCCTGACATCCCTTACAGATACGCAGTATTTT. Translated, it gives CASSSLTSLTDTQYF. The full variable domain, its missing parts supplied by reference TRBV11-2 and TRBJ2-3, is EAGVAQSPRYKIIEKRQSVAFWCNPISGHATLYWYQQILGQGPKLLIQFQNNGVVDDSQLPKDRFSAERLKGVDSTLKIQPAKLEDSAVYLCASSSLTSLTDTQYFGPGTRLTVL.

The chain combines TRBV6-1 with TRBJ2-7; possibly TRBD2 for D (5 bases). CDR3 length equals 15 residues. CDR1 and CDR2 (germline): MNHNS, SASEGT. V lost 3 bases, J lost 5 bases, and 17 bases lay in between. The CDR3 reads CASSELGVRGDEQYF. CDR3 nucleotides: TGTGCCAGCAGTGAGTTAGGCGTTCGGGGAGACGAGCAGTACTTC.

This chain links TRBV10-3 with TRBJ2-7; 13 bases are a match to TRBD2. CDR3 length: 18 residues. CDR1 is ENHRY, CDR2 SYGVKD, per germline. J was trimmed by 2 bases and V by 3 bases; bases with no gene match: 10. DNA for the CDR3: TGTGCCATCAGTGACCTAGGGACTAGCGGGATTCCTACCTACGAGCAGTACTTC. This sequence encodes CAISDLGTSGIPTYEQYF.

This chain uses TRBV4-1 with TRBJ2-7; a weak D match, TRBD2 (5 bases). CDR3 length: 12 residues. Trimming left V 8 bases short and J 5 bases short, with 13 bases between. CDR1 and CDR2 (germline): MGHRA, YSYEKL. The CDR3 DNA is TGCGCCAGCGGCCCGGGAAGGGACGAGCAGTACTTC. It codes for CASGPGRDEQYF.

Only a few counts were recorded for this clone. The V and J genes are TRBV7-3 and TRBJ1-6; 7 bases are shared with TRBD1. The ends lost 5 bases at V and 8 bases at J; junction bases unmatched: 3. Germline V gene sequence: CDR1 SGHTA, CDR2 FQGTGA. The CDR3 runs to 13 residues. The CDR3 DNA is TGTGCCAGCAGCATCACAGGGGATTCACCCCTCCACTTT. This encodes CASSITGDSPLHF.

This chain connects TRBV7-9 to TRBJ2-7, with D perhaps TRBD1 (7 bases). The CDR3 is made up of 14 amino acids. CDR1 and CDR2 from the germline V gene are SEHNR and FQNEAQ (reference sequence). V was trimmed by 2 bases and J by 6 bases, leaving 14 bases between them. The CDR3 sequence is CASSLPTGTREQYF. The CDR3 DNA reads as TGTGCCAGCAGCTTACCGACAGGGACTCGCGAGCAGTACTTC. The whole variable domain, remainder taken from reference TRBV7-9 and TRBJ2-7, is DTGVSQNPRHKITKRGQNVTFRCDPISEHNRLYWYRQTLGQGPEFLTYFQNEAQLEKSRLLSDRFSAERPKGSFSTLEIQRTEQGDSAMYLCASSLPTGTREQYFGPGTRLTVT.

This clone showed up just once. The chain carries TRBV6-5 and TRBJ2-3; TRBD2 aligns across 10 bases. This CDR3 has 15 amino acids. Trimming cost V 10 bases and J 6 bases; bases outside gene matches: 13. The germline V gene has CDR1 MNHEY and CDR2 SVGAGI. CDR3 sequence: CATYGASGRWDTQYF. CDR3 sequence (DNA): TGTGCCACCTACGGGGCTAGCGGGAGATGGGATACGCAGTATTTT.

Only a few counts were recorded for this clone. V usage is TRBV5-1 and J usage is TRBJ2-5; maybe TRBD2 (6 bases). Germline V lookup: CDR1 SGHRS, CDR2 YFSETQ. The length of the CDR3 is 12 residues. V was pared by 6 bases and J by 5 bases, with 11 bases between. The CDR3 DNA reads as TGCGCCAGCAAGGAGGGCGGGGAGACCCAGTACTTC. This codes for CASKEGGETQYF.

The chain couples TRBV7-9 to TRBJ1-5, with unresolved D. V was pared by 5 bases and J by 2 bases, with 19 bases between. Germline values: CDR1 SEHNR, CDR2 FQNEAQ (reference sequence). This CDR3 has 17 amino acids. CDR3 sequence reads: CASSPSWAHARNQPQHF. CDR3 nucleotides: TGTGCCAGCAGCCCATCCTGGGCCCACGCACGCAATCAGCCCCAGCATTTT. The full variable domain, in which reference TRBV7-9 and TRBJ1-5 provide the parts outside the CDR3, is DTGVSQNPRHKITKRGQNVTFRCDPISEHNRLYWYRQTLGQGPEFLTYFQNEAQLEKSRLLSDRFSAERPKGSFSTLEIQRTEQGDSAMYLCASSPSWAHARNQPQHFGDGTRLSIL.

CDR3 sequence reads: CASSRPTGSRDEQYF. The DNA for the CDR3 is TGTGCCAGCAGCCGCCCGACAGGATCGAGGGACGAGCAGTACTTC. The chain has TRBV6-2 or TRBV6-3 and TRBJ2-7; maybe TRBD1 (6 bases). Germline lookup yields CDR1 MNHEY and CDR2 SVGEGT. This CDR3 contains 15 residues. The V and J ends lost 6 bases and 5 bases respectively, with 20 bases between them.

V gene TRBV5-1 combines with J gene TRBJ2-7; 12 nucleotides line up with TRBD2. The CDR3 is 17 residues long. CDR1 and CDR2 (germline): SGHRS, YFSETQ. V shed 4 bases, J shed 2 bases, and the junction held 10 bases outside the gene matches. The CDR3 nucleotides read TGCGCCAGCAGCGTGATTGGGCGACTAGCGGGGGCCTACGAGCAGTACTTC. This sequence encodes CASSVIGRLAGAYEQYF.

V is TRBV10-3 and J is TRBJ2-7, with D tentatively TRBD2 (6 bases). Germline V gene data show CDR1 as ENHRY and CDR2 as SYGVKD. The CDR3 covers 15 residues. The V gene lost 5 bases and the J gene lost 5 bases, with 19 bases spanning the gap. CDR3 DNA sequence: TGTGCCATCAGTCCAACCGGGACTTTAACCGACGAGCAGTACTTC. It yields the protein CAISPTGTLTDEQYF.

The V gene is TRBV4-1, the J gene TRBJ1-1; 10 bases are shared with TRBD1. CDR3 length: 19 residues. CDR1 and CDR2 (germline): MGHRA, YSYEKL. After removal of 2 bases from V and 4 bases from J, the junction contained 16 bases not matched to a gene. The CDR3 DNA sequence: TGCGCCAGCAGCCAATATGTTTTGGGGACAGGGGCCGTTGGCACTGAAGCTTTCTTT. It translates to CASSQYVLGTGAVGTEAFF.

This rearrangement joins TRBV30 to TRBJ2-7; TRBD1 aligns across 8 bases. This CDR3 is 14 amino acids long. The V gene's germline CDR1 is GTSNPN and CDR2 SVGIG (reference sequence). V was clipped by 6 bases and J by 0 bases; unmatched bases: 7. CDR3 sequence: CACYRDRSSYEQYF. The CDR3 DNA follows: TGTGCCTGTTACCGGGACAGGAGCTCCTACGAGCAGTACTTC.

This chain links TRBV28 with TRBJ1-3, with 7 bases fitting TRBD1. Germline CDR1 MDHEN, CDR2 SYDVKM. The CDR3 sequence is 14 residues long. V was pared by 7 bases and J by 0 bases, with 3 bases of the junction left unmatched. The CDR3 region has the DNA TGTGCCAGCACCCCAGGGGGCTCTGGAAACACCATATATTTT. Translating gives CASTPGGSGNTIYF.

V is TRBV7-2 and J is TRBJ2-5; 8 bases are shared with TRBD2. This CDR3 spans 13 amino acids. Germline CDR1 SGHTA, CDR2 FQGNSA. With 2 bases clipped from V and 4 bases from J, the junction kept 0 bases outside the gene matches. CDR3 amino acids: CASSLLAGETQYF. CDR3 sequence (DNA): TGTGCCAGCAGCTTACTAGCGGGAGAGACCCAGTACTTC.

The chain combines TRBV27 with TRBJ2-1; 10 bases are shared with TRBD2. Germline CDR1 is MNHEY and CDR2 is SMNVEV (reference sequence). Trimming removed 3 bases from V and 4 bases from J; junction bases left unmatched: 3. This CDR3 region has 15 residues. DNA of the CDR3: TGTGCCAGCAGTTTTGAGCGGGGGGGATACAATGAGCAGTTCTTC. Translating it yields CASSFERGGYNEQFF.